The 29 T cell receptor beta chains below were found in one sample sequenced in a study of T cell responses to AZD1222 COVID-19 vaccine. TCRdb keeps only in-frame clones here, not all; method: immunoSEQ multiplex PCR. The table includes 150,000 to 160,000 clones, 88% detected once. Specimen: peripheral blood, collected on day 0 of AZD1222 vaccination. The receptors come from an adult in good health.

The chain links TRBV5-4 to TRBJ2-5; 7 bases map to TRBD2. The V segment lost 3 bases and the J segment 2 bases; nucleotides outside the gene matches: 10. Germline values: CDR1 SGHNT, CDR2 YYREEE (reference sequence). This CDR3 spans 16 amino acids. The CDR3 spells CASSSLRGGSQETQYF. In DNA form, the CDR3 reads TGTGCCAGCAGCTCGCTCCGCGGGGGATCTCAAGAGACCCAGTACTTC.

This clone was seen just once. The CDR3 is CASSTKTGTLNTEAFF. The CDR3 DNA reads TGTGCCAGTAGTACCAAGACGGGTACATTGAACACTGAAGCTTTCTTT. The chain combines TRBV19 with TRBJ1-1; D is unresolved. V was shortened by 4 bases and J by 0 bases, with 15 bases between the two germline ends. The length of the CDR3 is 16 residues. Looked up from germline, CDR1 is LNHDA and CDR2 is SQIVND (reference sequence).

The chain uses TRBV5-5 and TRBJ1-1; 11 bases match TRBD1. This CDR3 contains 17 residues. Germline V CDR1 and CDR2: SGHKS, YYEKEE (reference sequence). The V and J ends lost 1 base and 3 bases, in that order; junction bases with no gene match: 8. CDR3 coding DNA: TGTGCCAGCAGCTTGAGGGACAGGGGGGTTGCGTACACTGAAGCTTTCTTT. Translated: CASSLRDRGVAYTEAFF. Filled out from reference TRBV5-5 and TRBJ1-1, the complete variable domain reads DAGVTQSPTHLIKTRGQQVTLRCSPISGHKSVSWYQQVLGQGPQFIFQYYEKEERGRGNFPDRFSARQFPNYSSELNVNALLLGDSALYLCASSLRDRGVAYTEAFFGQGTRLTVV.

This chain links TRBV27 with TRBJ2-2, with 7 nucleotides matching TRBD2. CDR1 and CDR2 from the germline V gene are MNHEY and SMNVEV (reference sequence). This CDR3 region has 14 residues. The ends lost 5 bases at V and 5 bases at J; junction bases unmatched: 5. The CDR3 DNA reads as TGTGCCAGCAGTCGACTAGCCAGAACCGGGGAGCTGTTTTTT. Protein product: CASSRLARTGELFF.

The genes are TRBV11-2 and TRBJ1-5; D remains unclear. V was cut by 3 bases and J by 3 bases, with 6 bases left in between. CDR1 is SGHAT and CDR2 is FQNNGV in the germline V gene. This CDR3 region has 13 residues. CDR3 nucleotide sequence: TGTGCCAGCAGCTTGGGTATCAATCAGCCCCAGCATTTT. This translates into CASSLGINQPQHF.

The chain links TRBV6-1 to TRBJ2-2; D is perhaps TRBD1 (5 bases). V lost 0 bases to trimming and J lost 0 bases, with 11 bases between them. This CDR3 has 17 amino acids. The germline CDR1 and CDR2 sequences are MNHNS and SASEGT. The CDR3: CASSEALLGPNTGELFF. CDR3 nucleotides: TGTGCCAGCAGTGAAGCGCTTCTGGGGCCGAACACCGGGGAGCTGTTTTTT.

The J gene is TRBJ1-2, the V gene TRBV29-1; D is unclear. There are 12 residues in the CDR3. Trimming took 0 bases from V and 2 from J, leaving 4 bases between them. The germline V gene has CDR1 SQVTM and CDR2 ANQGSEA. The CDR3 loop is CSVEDGNYGYTF. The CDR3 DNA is TGCAGCGTTGAAGATGGCAACTATGGCTACACCTTC.

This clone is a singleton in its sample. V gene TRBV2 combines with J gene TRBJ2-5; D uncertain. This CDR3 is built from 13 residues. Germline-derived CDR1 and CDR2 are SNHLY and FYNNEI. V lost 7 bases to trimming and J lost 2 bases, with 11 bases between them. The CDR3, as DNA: TGTGCCAGCAATCGTATAGGACAAGAGACCCAGTACTTC. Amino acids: CASNRIGQETQYF.

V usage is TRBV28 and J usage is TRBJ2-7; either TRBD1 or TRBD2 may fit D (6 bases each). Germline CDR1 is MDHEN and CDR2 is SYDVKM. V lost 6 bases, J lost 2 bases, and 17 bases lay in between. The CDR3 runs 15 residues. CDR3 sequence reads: CASSPRGLPPYEQYF. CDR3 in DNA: TGTGCCAGCAGCCCCCGGGGGCTTCCTCCCTACGAGCAGTACTTC.

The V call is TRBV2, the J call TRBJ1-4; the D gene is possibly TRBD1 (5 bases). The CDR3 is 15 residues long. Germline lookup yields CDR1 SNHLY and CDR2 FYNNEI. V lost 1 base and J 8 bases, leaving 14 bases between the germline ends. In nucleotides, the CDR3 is TGTGCCAGCAGTGAAGTATCGTCAGGGTTGGAAAAACTGTTTTTT. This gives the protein CASSEVSSGLEKLFF.

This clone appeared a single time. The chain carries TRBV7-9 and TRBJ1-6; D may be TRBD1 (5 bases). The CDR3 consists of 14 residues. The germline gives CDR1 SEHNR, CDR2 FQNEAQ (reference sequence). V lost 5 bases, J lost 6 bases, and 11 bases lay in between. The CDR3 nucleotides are TGTGCCAGCAGCGCTGACAGTAGTAATTCACCCCTCCACTTT. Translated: CASSADSSNSPLHF.

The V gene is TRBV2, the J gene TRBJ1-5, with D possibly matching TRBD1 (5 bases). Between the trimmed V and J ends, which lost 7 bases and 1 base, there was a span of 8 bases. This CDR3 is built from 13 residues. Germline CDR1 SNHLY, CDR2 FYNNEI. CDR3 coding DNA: TGTGCCAGCATGGGGGAAAGCAATCAGCCCCAGCATTTT. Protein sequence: CASMGESNQPQHF. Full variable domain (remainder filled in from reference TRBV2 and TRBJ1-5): EPEVTQTPSHQVTQMGQEVILRCVPISNHLYFYWYRQILGQKVEFLVSFYNNEISEKSEIFDDQFSVERPDGSNFTLKIRSTKLEDSAMYFCASMGESNQPQHFGDGTRLSIL.

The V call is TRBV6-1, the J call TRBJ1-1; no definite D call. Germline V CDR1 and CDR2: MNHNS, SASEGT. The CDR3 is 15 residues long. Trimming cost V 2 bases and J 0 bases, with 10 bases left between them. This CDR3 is CASSESRYMNTEAFF. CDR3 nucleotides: TGTGCCAGCAGTGAATCCAGATATATGAACACTGAAGCTTTCTTT.

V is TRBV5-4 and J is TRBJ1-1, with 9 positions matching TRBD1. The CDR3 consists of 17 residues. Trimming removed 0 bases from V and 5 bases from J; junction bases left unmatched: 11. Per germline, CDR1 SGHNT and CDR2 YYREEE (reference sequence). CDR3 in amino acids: CASSLEILTGGSTEAFF. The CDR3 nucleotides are TGTGCCAGCAGCTTGGAGATTTTGACAGGGGGTTCAACTGAAGCTTTCTTT.

The CDR3, as DNA: TGTGCCAGCAGTTACGGGACAGTCAATCAGCCCCAGCATTTT. Residues: CASSYGTVNQPQHF. This chain links TRBV6-2 or TRBV6-3 with TRBJ1-5; 7 nucleotides agree with TRBD1. Germline V CDR1 and CDR2: MNHEY, SVGEGT. After removal of 2 bases from V and 3 bases from J, the junction contained 1 base not matched to a gene. The CDR3 extends over 14 amino acids.

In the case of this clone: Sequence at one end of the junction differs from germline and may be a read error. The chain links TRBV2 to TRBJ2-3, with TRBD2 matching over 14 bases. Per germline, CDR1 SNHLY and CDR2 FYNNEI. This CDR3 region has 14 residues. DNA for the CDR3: TGTGCCAGCAGTGAAGCAATGACTAGCGGGGGGGTTGATTTT. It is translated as CASSEAMTSGGVDF.

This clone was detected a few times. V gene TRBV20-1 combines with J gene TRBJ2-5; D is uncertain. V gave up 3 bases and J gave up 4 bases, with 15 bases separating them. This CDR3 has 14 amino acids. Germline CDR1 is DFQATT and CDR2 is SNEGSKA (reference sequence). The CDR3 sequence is CSASRSGAPETQYF. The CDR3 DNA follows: TGCAGTGCTAGTCGATCGGGCGCCCCAGAGACCCAGTACTTC.

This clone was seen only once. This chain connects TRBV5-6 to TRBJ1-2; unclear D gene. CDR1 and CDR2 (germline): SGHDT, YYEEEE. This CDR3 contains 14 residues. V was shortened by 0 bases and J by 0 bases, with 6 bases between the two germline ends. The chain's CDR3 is CASSLGSTNYGYTF. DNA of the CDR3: TGTGCCAGCAGCTTGGGGTCGACTAACTATGGCTACACCTTC.

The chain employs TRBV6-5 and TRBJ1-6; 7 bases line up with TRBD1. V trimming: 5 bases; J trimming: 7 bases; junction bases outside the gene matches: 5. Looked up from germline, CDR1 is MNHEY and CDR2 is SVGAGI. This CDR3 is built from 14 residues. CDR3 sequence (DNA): TGTGCCAGCAGTCCTAGGGACAGAAATTCACCCCTCCACTTT. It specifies CASSPRDRNSPLHF.

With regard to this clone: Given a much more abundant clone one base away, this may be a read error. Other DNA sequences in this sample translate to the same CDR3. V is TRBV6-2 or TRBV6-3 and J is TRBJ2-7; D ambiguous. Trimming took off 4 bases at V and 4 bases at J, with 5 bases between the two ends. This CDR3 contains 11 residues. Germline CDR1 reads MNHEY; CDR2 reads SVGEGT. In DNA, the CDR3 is TGTGCCAGCAGTTTAGGGTACGAGCAGTACTTC. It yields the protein CASSLGYEQYF.

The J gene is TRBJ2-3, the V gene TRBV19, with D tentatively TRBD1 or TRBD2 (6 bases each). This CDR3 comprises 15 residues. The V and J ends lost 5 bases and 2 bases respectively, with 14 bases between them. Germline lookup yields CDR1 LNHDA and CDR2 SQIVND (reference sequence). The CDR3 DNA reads TGTGCCAGTAGTCCACAAGGGGGGTACACAGATACGCAGTATTTT. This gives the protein CASSPQGGYTDTQYF. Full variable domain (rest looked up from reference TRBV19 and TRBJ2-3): DGGITQSPKYLFRKEGQNVTLSCEQNLNHDAMYWYRQDPGQGLRLIYYSQIVNDFQKGDIAEGYSVSREKKESFPLTVTSAQKNPTAFYLCASSPQGGYTDTQYFGPGTRLTVL.

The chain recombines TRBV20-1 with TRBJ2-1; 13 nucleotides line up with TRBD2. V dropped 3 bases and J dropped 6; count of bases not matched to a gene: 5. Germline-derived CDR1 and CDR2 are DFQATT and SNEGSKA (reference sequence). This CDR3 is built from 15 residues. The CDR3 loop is CSASLTSGGPNEQFF. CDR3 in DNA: TGCAGTGCTAGTCTGACTAGCGGGGGGCCCAATGAGCAGTTCTTC.

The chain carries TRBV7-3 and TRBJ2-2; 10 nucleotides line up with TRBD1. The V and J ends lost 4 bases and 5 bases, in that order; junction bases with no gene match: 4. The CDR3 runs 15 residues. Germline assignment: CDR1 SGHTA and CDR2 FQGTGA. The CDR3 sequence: CASSWDRGDTGELFF. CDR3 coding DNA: TGTGCCAGCAGCTGGGACAGGGGAGATACCGGGGAGCTGTTTTTT.

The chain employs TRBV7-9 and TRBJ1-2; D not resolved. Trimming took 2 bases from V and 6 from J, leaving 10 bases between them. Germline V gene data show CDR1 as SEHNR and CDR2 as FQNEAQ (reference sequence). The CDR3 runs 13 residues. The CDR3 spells CASSLSGENGYTF. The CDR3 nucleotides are TGTGCCAGCAGCTTATCGGGAGAAAATGGCTACACCTTC.

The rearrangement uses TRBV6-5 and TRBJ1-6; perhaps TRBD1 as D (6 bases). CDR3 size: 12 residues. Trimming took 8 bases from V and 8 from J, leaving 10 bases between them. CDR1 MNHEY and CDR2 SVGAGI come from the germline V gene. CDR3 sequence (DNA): TGTGCCAGCCAGGGGAACGATTCACCCCTCCACTTT. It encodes CASQGNDSPLHF.

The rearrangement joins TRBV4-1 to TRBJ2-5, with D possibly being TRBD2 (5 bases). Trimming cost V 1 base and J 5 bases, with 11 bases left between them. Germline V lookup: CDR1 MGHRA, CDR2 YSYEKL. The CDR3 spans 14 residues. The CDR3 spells CASSQASSRETQYF. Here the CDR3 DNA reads TGCGCCAGCAGCCAAGCGTCTAGCCGGGAGACCCAGTACTTC.

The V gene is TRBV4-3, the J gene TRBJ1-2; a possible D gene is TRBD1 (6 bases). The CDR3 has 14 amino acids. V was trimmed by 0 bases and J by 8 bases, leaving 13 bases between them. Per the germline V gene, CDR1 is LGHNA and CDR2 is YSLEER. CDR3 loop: CASSQDLGAQGYTF. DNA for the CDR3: TGCGCCAGCAGCCAAGATTTGGGGGCTCAAGGCTACACCTTC.

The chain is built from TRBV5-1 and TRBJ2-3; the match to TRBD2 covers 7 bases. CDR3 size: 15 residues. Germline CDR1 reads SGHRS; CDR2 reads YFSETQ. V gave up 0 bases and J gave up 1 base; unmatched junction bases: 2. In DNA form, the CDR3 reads TGCGCCAGCAGCTTGGCAACTAGCGGCACAGATACGCAGTATTTT. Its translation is CASSLATSGTDTQYF.

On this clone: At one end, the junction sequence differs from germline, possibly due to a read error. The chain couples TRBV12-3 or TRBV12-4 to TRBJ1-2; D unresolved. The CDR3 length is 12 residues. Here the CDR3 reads CACSFSAYGYTF. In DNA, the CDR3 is TGTGCCTGCAGTTTTAGCGCCTATGGCTACACCTTC.